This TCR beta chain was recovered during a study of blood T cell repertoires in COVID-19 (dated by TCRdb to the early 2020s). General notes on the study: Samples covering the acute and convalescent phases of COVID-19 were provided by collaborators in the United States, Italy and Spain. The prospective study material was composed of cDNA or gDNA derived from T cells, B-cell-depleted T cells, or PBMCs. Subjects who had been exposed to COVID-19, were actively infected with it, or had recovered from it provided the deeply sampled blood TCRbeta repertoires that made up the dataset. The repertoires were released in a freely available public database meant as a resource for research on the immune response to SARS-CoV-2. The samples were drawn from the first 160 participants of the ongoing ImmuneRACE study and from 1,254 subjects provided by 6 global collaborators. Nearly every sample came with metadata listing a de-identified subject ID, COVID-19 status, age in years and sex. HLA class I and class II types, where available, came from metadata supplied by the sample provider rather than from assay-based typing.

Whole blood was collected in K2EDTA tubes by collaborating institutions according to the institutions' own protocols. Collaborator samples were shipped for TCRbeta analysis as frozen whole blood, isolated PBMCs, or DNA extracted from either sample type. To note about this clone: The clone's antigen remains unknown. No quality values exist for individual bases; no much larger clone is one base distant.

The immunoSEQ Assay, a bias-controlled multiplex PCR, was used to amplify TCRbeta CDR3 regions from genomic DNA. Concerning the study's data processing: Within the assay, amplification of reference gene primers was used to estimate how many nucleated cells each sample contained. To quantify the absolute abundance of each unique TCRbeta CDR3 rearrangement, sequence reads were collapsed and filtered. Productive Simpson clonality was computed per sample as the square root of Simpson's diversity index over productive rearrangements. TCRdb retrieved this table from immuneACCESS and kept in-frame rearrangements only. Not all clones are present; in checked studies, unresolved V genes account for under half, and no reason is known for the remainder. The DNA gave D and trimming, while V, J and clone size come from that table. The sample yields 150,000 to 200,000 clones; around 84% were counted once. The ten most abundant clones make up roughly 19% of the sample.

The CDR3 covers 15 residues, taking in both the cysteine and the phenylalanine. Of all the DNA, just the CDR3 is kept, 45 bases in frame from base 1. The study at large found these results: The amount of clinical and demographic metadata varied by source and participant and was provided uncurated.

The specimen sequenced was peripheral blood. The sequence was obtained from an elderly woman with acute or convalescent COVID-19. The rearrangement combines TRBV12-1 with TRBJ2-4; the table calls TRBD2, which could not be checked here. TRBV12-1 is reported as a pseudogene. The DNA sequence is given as TGTGCCGGCCCTAGGGTAGCGGGAGCCAAAAACATTCAGTACTTC. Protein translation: CAGPRVAGAKNIQYF.